This record covers a single T cell receptor beta chain. Its specificity is not known. CD45RO negativity and positive selection for CCR7 defined naive CD8 cells, a population that excluded terminally differentiated effector memory CD45RA+ cells. The study drew its donors from healthy HIV-negative adults without recent acute infections or vaccinations. Each donor was a Caucasian adult residing in Nashville, Tennessee. The data were obtained in a study of shared clonotypes between healthy human individuals. Notes on the study in general: Estimated richness values were generally larger in naive subsets than in memory subsets. Limited genetic and exposure-history diversity came from having few donors.

This CDR3 is built from 17 residues. Trimming took 0 bases from V and 2 from J, leaving 14 bases between them. The germline gives CDR1 SGHNT, CDR2 YENEEA. Sequenced by immunoSEQ multiplex PCR; TCRdb stores in-frame clones only, minus some. The data contain around 2.1 million clones, 85% to 95% of them singletons. The receptor comes from a man aged 18 to 29 in good health. Some clones in this sample may be carry-over from other donors' samples. The sample taken for sequencing was naive CD8+ T cells from PBMCs. The rearrangement links TRBV11-3 to TRBJ2-1, with a weak D call TRBD2 (6 bases). The CDR3 bases are TGTGCCAGCAGCTTAGAGAGTGCGGGACCTACCTACAATGAGCAGTTCTTC. Translated, it gives CASSLESAGPTYNEQFF.